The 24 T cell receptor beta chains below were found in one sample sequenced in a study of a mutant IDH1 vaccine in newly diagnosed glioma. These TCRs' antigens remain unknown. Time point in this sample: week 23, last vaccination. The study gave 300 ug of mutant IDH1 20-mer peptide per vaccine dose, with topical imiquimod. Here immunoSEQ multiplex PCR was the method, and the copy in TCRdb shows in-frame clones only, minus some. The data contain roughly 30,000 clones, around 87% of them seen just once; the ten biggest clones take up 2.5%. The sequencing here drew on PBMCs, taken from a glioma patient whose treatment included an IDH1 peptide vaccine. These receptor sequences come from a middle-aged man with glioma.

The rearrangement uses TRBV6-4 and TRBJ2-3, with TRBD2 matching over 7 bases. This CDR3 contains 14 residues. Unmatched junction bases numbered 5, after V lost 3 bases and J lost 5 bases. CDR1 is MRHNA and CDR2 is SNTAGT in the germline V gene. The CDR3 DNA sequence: TGTGCCAGCAGTGAGCGACTAGCAGGAGATACGCAGTATTTT. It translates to CASSERLAGDTQYF.

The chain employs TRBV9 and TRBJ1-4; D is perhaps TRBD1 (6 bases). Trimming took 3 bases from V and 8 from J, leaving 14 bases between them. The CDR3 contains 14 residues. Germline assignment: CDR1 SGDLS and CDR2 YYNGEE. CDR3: CASSGGAAMEKLFF. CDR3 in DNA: TGTGCCAGCAGCGGGGGGGCGGCGATGGAAAAACTGTTTTTT.

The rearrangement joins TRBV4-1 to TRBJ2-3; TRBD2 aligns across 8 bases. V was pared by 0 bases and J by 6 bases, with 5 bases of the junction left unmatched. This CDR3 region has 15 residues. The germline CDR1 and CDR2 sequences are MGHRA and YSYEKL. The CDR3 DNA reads TGCGCCAGCAGCCAAGAGGGACTAGAGGGGGATACGCAGTATTTT. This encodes CASSQEGLEGDTQYF.

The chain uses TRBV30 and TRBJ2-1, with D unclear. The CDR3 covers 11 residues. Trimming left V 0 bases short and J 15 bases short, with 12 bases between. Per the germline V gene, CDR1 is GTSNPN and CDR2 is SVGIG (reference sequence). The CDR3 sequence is CAWSVLSLRFF. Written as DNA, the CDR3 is TGTGCCTGGAGTGTACTCTCCCTGCGGTTCTTC.

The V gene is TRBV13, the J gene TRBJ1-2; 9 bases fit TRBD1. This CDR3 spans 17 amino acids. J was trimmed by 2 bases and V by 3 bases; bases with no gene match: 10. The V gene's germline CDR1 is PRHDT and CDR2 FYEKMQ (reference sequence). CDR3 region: CASSFAFPGQGNYGYTF. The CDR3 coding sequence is TGTGCCAGCAGCTTCGCCTTCCCGGGACAGGGAAACTATGGCTACACCTTC.

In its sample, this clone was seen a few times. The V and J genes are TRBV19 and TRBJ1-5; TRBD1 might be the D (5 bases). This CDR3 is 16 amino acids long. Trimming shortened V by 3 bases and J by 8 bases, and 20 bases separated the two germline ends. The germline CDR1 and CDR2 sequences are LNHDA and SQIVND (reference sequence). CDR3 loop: CASSMGQGLGVKPQHF. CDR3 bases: TGTGCCAGTAGTATGGGGCAGGGCCTAGGAGTTAAGCCCCAGCATTTT.

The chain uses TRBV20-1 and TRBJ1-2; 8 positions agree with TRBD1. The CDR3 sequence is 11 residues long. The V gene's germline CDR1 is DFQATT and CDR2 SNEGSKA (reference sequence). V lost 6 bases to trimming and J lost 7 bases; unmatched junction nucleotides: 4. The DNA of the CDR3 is TGCAGTGCCAAAGACAGGGGTGGCTACACCTTC. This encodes CSAKDRGGYTF.

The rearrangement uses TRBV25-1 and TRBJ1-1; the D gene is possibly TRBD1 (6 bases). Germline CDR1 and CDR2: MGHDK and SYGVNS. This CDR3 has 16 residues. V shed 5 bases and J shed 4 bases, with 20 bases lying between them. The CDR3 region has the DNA TGTGCCAGCAGTCATGCGGGGGGCTTCTTTGGCACTGAAGCTTTCTTT. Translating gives CASSHAGGFFGTEAFF.

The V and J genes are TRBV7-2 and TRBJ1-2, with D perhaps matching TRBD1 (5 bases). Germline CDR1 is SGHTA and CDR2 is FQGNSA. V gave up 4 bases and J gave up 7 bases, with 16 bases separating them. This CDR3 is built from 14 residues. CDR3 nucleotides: TGTGCCAGCAGCTCCGGGACTCAACCAGGTGGCTACACCTTC. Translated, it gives CASSSGTQPGGYTF.

The CDR3 region is CASSEYYSASQETQYF. The CDR3 nucleotides read TGTGCCAGCAGTGAATATTATTCGGCCAGCCAAGAGACCCAGTACTTC. This chain joins TRBV25-1 and TRBJ2-5; D gene unclear. Germline-derived CDR1 and CDR2 are MGHDK and SYGVNS. The CDR3 has 16 residues. V lost 0 bases to trimming and J lost 1 base, with 12 bases between them.

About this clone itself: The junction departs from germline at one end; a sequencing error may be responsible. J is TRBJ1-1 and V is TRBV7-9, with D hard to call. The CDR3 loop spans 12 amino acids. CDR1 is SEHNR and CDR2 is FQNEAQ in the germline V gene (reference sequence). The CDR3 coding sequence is TGTGCCAGCAGCTTAGCGAACGCTGAAGCTTTCTTT. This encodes CASSLANAEAFF.

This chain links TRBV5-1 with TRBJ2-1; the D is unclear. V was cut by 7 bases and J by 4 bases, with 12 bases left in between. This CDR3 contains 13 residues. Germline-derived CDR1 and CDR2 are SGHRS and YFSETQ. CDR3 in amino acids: CASRSAVYNEQFF. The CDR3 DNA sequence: TGCGCCAGCCGCTCGGCAGTTTACAATGAGCAGTTCTTC. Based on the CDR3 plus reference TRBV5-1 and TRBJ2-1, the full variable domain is KAGVTQTPRYLIKTRGQQVTLSCSPISGHRSVSWYQQTPGQGLQFLFEYFSETQRNKGNFPGRFSGRQFSNSRSEMNVSTLELGDSALYLCASRSAVYNEQFFGPGTRLTVL.

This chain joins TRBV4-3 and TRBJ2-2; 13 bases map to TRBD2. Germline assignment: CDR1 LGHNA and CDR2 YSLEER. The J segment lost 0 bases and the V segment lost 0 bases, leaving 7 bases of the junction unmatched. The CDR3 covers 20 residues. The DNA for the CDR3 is TGCGCCAGCAGCCAAGATCCTGGACTAGCGGGAGAAGCGAACACCGGGGAGCTGTTTTTT. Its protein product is CASSQDPGLAGEANTGELFF.

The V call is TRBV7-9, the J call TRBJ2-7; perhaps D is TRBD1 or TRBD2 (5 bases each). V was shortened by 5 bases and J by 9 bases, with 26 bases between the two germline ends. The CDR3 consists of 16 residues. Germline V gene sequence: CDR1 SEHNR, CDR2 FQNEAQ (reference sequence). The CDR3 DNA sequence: TGTGCCAGCAGCCTAACGGCGGGCCCGGTAGGGACCGGGCAGTACGTC. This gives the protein CASSLTAGPVGTGQYV.

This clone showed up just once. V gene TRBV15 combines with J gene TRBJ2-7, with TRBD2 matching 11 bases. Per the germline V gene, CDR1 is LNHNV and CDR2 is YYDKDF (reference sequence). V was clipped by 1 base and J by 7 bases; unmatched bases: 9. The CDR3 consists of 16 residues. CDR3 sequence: CATSRARLAGPLEQYF. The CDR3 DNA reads TGTGCCACCAGCAGAGCTCGACTAGCGGGACCCTTGGAGCAGTACTTC.

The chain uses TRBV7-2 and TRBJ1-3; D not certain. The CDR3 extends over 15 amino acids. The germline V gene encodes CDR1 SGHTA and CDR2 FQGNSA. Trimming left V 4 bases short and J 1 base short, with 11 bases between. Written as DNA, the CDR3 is TGTGCCAGCAGCTCACCGACGAGTTCTGGAAACACCATATATTTT. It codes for CASSSPTSSGNTIYF. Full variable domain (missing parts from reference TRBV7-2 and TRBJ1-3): GAGVSQSPSNKVTEKGKDVELRCDPISGHTALYWYRQSLGQGLEFLIYFQGNSAPDKSGLPSDRFSAERTGGSVSTLTIQRTQQEDSAVYLCASSSPTSSGNTIYFGEGSWLTVV.

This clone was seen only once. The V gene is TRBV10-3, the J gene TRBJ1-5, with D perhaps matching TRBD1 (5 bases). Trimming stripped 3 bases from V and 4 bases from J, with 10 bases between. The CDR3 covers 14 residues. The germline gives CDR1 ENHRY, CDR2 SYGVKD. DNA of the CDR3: TGTGCCATCAGTGACAGGGCTTCGAATCAGCCCCAGCATTTT. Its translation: CAISDRASNQPQHF.

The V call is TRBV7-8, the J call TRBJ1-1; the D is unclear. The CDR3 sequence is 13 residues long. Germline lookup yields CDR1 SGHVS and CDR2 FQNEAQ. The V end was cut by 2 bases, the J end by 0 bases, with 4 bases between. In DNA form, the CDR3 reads TGTGCCAGCAGCTTAAGTATGAACACTGAAGCTTTCTTT. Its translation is CASSLSMNTEAFF.

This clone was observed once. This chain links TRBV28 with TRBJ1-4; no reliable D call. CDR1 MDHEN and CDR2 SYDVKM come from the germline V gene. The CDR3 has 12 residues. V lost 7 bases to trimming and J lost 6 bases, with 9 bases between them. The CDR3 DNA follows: TGTGCCAGCACCCCAGGCCATGAAAAACTGTTTTTT. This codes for CASTPGHEKLFF.

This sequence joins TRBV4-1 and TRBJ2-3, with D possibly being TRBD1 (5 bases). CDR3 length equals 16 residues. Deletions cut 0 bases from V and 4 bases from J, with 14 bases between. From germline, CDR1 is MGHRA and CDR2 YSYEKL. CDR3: CASSQEPGYRPDTQYF. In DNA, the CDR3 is TGCGCCAGCAGCCAAGAACCAGGGTACCGCCCAGATACGCAGTATTTT.

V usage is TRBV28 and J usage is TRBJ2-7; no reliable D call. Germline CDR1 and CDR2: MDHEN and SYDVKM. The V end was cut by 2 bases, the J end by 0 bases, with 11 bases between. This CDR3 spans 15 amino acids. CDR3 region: CASSLGQIGSYEQYF. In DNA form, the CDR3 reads TGTGCCAGCAGTTTAGGTCAGATCGGCTCCTACGAGCAGTACTTC.

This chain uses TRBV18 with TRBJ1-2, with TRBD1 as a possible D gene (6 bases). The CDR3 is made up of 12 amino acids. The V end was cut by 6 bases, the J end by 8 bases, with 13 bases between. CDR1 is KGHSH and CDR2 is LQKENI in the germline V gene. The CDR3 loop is CASSGGAYGYTF. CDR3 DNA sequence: TGTGCCAGCTCGGGGGGGGCTTACGGCTACACCTTC.

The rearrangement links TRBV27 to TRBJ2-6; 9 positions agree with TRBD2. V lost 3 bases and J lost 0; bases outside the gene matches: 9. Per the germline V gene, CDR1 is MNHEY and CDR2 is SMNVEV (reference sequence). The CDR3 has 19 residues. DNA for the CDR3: TGTGCCAGCAGTTTTTTAACTAGCGGGTCGATCTCTGGGGCCAACGTCCTGACTTTC. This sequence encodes CASSFLTSGSISGANVLTF.

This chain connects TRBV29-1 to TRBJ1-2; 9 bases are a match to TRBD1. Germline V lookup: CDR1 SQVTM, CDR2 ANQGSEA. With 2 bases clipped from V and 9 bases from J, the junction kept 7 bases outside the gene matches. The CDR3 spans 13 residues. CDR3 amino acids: CSVEKWGTGSYTF. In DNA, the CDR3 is TGCAGCGTTGAAAAATGGGGGACAGGGAGCTACACCTTC.